Listed below are T cell receptor beta chains from one sample, sequenced in a study of cytomegalovirus exposure and HLA in healthy donors. The data were produced by immunoSEQ multiplex PCR, yet TCRdb's version contains in-frame clones alone and is incomplete. Of more than 95,000 clones in the sample, 10% were seen once. Source material: PBMCs. Every receptor here comes from a man between 40 and 49 years old in good health and CMV-seropositive. Each CDR3 is given with its conserved first and last residue. Fields, in order: D gene, V gene, clone size, J gene, CDR3 protein, CDR3 DNA. The D gene is left open where the match is weak. Expanded clones are given a class, and other clones once, few, many or no size at all.

d_gene: TRBD2; v_gene: TRBV7-7; abundance: .; j_gene: TRBJ2-1; CDR3aa: CASAKTSGSVNEQFF; CDR3nt: TGTGCTAGTGCGAAGACTAGCGGGAGTGTGAATGAGCAGTTCTTC
d_gene: .; v_gene: TRBV5-4; abundance: .; j_gene: TRBJ2-2; CDR3aa: CASSLENVATGELFF; CDR3nt: TGTGCCAGCAGCTTGGAAAACGTAGCGACCGGGGAGCTGTTTTTT
d_gene: .; v_gene: TRBV30; abundance: few; j_gene: TRBJ1-5; CDR3aa: CAWSRGDQPQHF; CDR3nt: TGTGCCTGGAGTCGGGGGGATCAGCCCCAGCATTTT
d_gene: TRBD1; v_gene: TRBV2; abundance: few; j_gene: TRBJ2-4; CDR3aa: CASSERRETGGDCPIQYF; CDR3nt: TGTGCCAGCAGTGAACGGAGGGAGACAGGGGGCGATTGTCCCATTCAGTACTTC
d_gene: .; v_gene: TRBV19; abundance: .; j_gene: TRBJ1-1; CDR3aa: CASGSGTEAFF; CDR3nt: TGTGCCAGTGGGTCCGGGACTGAAGCTTTCTTT
d_gene: .; v_gene: TRBV30; abundance: .; j_gene: TRBJ2-5; CDR3aa: CAWSTPVHQEAQYF; CDR3nt: TGTGCCTGGAGTACGCCGGTCCACCAAGAGGCCCAGTACTTC
d_gene: .; v_gene: TRBV27; abundance: .; j_gene: TRBJ2-7; CDR3aa: CASSLWRGTYYEQYF; CDR3nt: TGTGCCAGCAGTTTATGGCGTGGGACTTACTACGAGCAGTACTTC
d_gene: .; v_gene: TRBV4-1; abundance: .; j_gene: TRBJ1-2; CDR3aa: CASSTTGGDGYTF; CDR3nt: TGCGCCAGCAGCACCACAGGTGGCGATGGCTACACCTTC
d_gene: TRBD2; v_gene: TRBV6-1; abundance: .; j_gene: TRBJ2-1; CDR3aa: CASKVTSGYNEQFF; CDR3nt: TGTGCCAGCAAAGTGACTAGCGGATACAATGAGCAGTTCTTC
d_gene: .; v_gene: TRBV1; abundance: many; j_gene: TRBJ2-1; CDR3aa: CTSSLGTSGRSYNEQFF; CDR3nt: TGCACCAGCAGCTTGGGGACTAGCGGGAGGTCCTACAATGAGCAGTTCTTC